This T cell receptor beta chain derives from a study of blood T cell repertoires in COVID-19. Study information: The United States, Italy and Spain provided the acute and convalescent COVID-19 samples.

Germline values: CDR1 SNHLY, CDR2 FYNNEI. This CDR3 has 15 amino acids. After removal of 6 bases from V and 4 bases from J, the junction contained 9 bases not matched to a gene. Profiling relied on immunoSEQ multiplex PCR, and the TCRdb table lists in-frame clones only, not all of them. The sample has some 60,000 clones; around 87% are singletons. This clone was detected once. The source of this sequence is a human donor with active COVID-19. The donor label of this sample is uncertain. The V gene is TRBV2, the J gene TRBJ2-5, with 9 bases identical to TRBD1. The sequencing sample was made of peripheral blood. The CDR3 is CASSPGTGLGETQYF. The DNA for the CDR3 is TGTGCCAGCAGCCCCGGGACAGGGCTTGGAGAGACCCAGTACTTC.